This is a list of T cell receptor beta chains from one sample in a study of T cell repertoires in cytomegalovirus infection. TCRdb re-called the reads through MiXCR, storing one row per CDR3 protein. The repertoire consists of 170,000 or so distinct CDR3 sequences, with 17% occurring once and the leading ten covering approximately 25%. The sequenced sample consisted of CD8+ T cells from PBMCs. These receptors all come from a human donor in good health (CMV status not recorded). Some clones in this sample may be carry-over from other donors' samples. Both conserved end residues are part of each CDR3. A D gene is named only where the DNA matches it firmly. Clone sizes are given selectively: once, few, many, or a class where the clone is expanded.

j_call clone_size d_call v_call cdr3_aa cdr3_nt
TRBJ1-1 NA TRBD1 TRBV5-6 CASSQGTGGEAFF TGTGCCAGCAGCCAGGGGACAGGAGGTGAAGCTTTCTTT
TRBJ2-1 few NA TRBV12-5 CASLLGSAYNEQFF TGTGCTAGTCTCCTTGGGAGTGCCTACAATGAGCAGTTCTTC
TRBJ1-1 few NA TRBV6-5 CASSYSIGETEAFF TGTGCCAGCAGTTACTCGATAGGGGAAACTGAAGCTTTCTTT
TRBJ1-2 NA NA TRBV6-2/TRBV6-3 CASSYSRTGFNYGYTF TGTGCCAGCAGTTACTCACGGACGGGTTTTAACTATGGCTACACCTTC
TRBJ1-1 few TRBD1 TRBV4-1 CASSHGEQGAGNTEAFF TGCGCCAGCAGCCATGGAGAACAGGGGGCGGGGAACACTGAAGCTTTCTTT
TRBJ1-2 NA TRBD1 TRBV9 CASSVETGQGNGYTF TGTGCCAGCAGCGTAGAAACGGGACAGGGGAACGGCTACACCTTC
TRBJ2-2 NA NA TRBV12-3/TRBV12-4 CASIAGLEGGELFF TGTGCCAGCATCGCGGGGCTAGAGGGCGGGGAGCTGTTTTTT
TRBJ2-1 many TRBD2 TRBV10-3 CAISESFAGGPLKDNEQFF TGTGCCATCAGTGAGTCGTTTGCGGGGGGCCCCTTGAAGGACAATGAGCAGTTCTTC
TRBJ2-1 few NA TRBV2 CASSEEPPESSYNEQFF TGTGCCAGCAGTGAGGAACCCCCGGAAAGCTCCTACAATGAGCAGTTCTTC
TRBJ2-2 many NA TRBV7-8 CASSLNGLAFTGELFF TGTGCCAGCAGCTTAAACGGTCTAGCGTTCACCGGGGAGCTGTTTTTT
TRBJ1-1 few TRBD1 TRBV20-1 CSARGTGIREAFF TGCAGTGCTAGAGGGACAGGAATTCGTGAAGCTTTCTTT
TRBJ1-5 NA NA TRBV6-2/TRBV6-3 CASSYQENQPQHF TGTGCCAGCAGTTACCAGGAAAATCAGCCCCAGCATTTT
TRBJ1-4 NA NA TRBV7-2 CASSLDRLDEEKLFF TGTGCCAGCAGCTTAGACCGCCTGGACGAAGAAAAACTGTTTTTT
TRBJ2-2 few TRBD1 TRBV7-2 CASSFRQGSTGELFF TGTGCCAGCAGCTTCCGACAGGGTAGCACCGGGGAGCTGTTTTTT
TRBJ1-2 NA NA TRBV6-1 CASSFDSYGYTF TGTGCCAGCAGTTTTGACAGCTATGGCTACACCTTC
TRBJ2-1 NA TRBD2 TRBV6-2/TRBV6-3 CASSYSRAGGYNEQFF TGTGCCAGCAGTTACTCGAGAGCGGGGGGGTACAATGAGCAGTTCTTC
TRBJ2-1 NA NA TRBV7-2 CASTLKTGNEQFF TGTGCCAGCACCCTCAAGACAGGAAATGAGCAGTTCTTC
TRBJ2-3 NA NA TRBV7-9 CASSFRAPDTQYF TGTGCCAGCAGCTTCAGGGCCCCAGATACGCAGTATTTT
TRBJ1-1 NA NA TRBV7-9 CASSFGERDTEAFF TGTGCCAGCAGCTTTGGGGAGAGGGACACTGAAGCTTTCTTT
TRBJ2-3 NA NA TRBV12-3/TRBV12-4 CASSWGSTDTQYF TGTGCCAGCAGTTGGGGGTCCACAGATACGCAGTATTTT
TRBJ2-7 NA TRBD1 TRBV11-1 CASSPGAGTDIFEQYF TGTGCCAGCAGCCCAGGGGCCGGGACAGATATTTTCGAGCAGTACTTC
TRBJ1-3 many NA TRBV7-2 CASSFGGGSRGNTIYF TGTGCCAGCAGCTTCGGGGGAGGGTCCCGTGGAAACACCATATATTTT
TRBJ2-2 NA TRBD2 TRBV7-7 CASSPRTSGGHTGELFF TGTGCCAGCAGCCCGCGGACTAGCGGGGGTCACACCGGGGAGCTGTTTTTT
TRBJ2-7 NA NA TRBV28 CASSSPPGRSIYEQYF TGTGCCAGCAGTTCCCCCCCAGGGCGTTCTATCTACGAGCAGTACTTC
TRBJ1-2 NA NA TRBV4-1 CASSQGGGDGGYTF TGCGCCAGCAGCCAAGGGGGGGGCGATGGTGGCTACACCTTC
TRBJ2-1 few NA TRBV9 CASSVEGTSTDEQFF TGTGCCAGCAGCGTAGAAGGGACTTCCACGGATGAGCAGTTCTTC
TRBJ2-7 once TRBD1 TRBV10-3 CAISESGTGSFYEQYF TGTGCCATCAGTGAGTCGGGGACAGGGAGTTTCTACGAGCAGTACTTC